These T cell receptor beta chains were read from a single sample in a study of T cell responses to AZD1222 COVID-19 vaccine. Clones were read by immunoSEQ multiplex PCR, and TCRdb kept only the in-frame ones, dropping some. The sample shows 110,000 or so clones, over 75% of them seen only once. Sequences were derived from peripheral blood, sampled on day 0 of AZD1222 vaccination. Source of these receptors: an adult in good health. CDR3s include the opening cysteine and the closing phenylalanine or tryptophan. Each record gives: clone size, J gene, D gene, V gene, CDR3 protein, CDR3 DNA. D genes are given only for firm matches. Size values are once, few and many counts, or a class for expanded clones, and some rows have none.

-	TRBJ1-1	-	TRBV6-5	CASSYTAGSGTEAFF	TGTGCCAGCAGTTACACGGCGGGGTCGGGCACTGAAGCTTTCTTT
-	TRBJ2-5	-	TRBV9	CASSVVDQETQYF	TGTGCCAGCAGCGTAGTGGATCAAGAGACCCAGTACTTC
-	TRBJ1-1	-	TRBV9	CASSRGTDKEAFF	TGTGCCAGCAGCCGTGGGACGGATAAAGAAGCTTTCTTT
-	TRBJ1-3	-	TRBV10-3	CAISAGSGNTIYF	TGTGCCATCAGTGCAGGGTCTGGAAACACCATATATTTT
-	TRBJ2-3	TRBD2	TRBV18	CASSPPAGTVTDTQYF	TGTGCCAGCTCACCACCAGCGGGAACGGTCACAGATACGCAGTATTTT
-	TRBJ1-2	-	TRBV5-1	CASSLSTVRSDGYTF	TGCGCCAGCAGCTTGTCTACGGTACGCTCGGATGGCTACACCTTC
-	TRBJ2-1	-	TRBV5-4	CASSLEGVDEQFF	TGTGCCAGCAGCTTGGAGGGAGTAGATGAGCAGTTCTTC
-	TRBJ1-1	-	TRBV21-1	CASSRRGARGEAFF	TGTGCCAGCAGCCGGCGGGGGGCTCGGGGTGAAGCTTTCTTT
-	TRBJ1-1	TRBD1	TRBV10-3	CARAGDRGHGNTEAFF	TGTGCCCGAGCCGGGGACAGGGGGCACGGGAACACTGAAGCTTTCTTT
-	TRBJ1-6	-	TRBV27	CASSLSSSVTPLHF	TGTGCCAGCAGTTTATCTTCAAGTGTGACACCCCTCCACTTT
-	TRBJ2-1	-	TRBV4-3	CASSQDGGRYNEQFF	TGCGCCAGCAGCCAAGATGGGGGGCGCTACAATGAGCAGTTCTTC
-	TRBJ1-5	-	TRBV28	CASTLWGQPQHF	TGTGCCAGCACCCTGTGGGGTCAGCCCCAGCATTTT
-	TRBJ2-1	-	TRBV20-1	CSASGGHEQFF	TGCAGTGCTAGTGGGGGCCATGAGCAGTTCTTC
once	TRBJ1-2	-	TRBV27	CASSPGVNYGYTF	TGTGCCAGCAGCCCGGGGGTCAACTATGGCTACACCTTC
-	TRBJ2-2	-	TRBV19	CASRDLGGTGELFF	TGTGCCAGTAGAGATCTGGGGGGCACCGGGGAGCTGTTTTTT
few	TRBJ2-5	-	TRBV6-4	CASSDTRTVRTPETQYF	TGTGCCAGCAGTGACACAAGGACAGTCCGGACCCCAGAGACCCAGTACTTC
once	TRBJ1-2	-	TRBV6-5	CASTPQVPYGYTF	TGTGCCAGCACCCCCCAAGTCCCCTATGGCTACACCTTC
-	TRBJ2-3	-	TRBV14	CASSYTDTQYF	TGTGCCAGCAGCTACACAGATACGCAGTATTTT
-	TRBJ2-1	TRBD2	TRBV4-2	CASSPSGLAGEGFF	TGTGCCAGCAGCCCATCGGGACTAGCGGGAGAGGGGTTCTTC
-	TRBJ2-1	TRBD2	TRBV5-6	CASSFGTSGSWDEQFF	TGTGCCAGCAGCTTCGGGACTAGCGGAAGTTGGGATGAGCAGTTCTTC
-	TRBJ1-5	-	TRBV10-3	CAISTDSNQPQHF	TGTGCCATCAGCACGGACAGCAATCAGCCCCAGCATTTT
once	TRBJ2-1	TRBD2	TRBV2	CASSATSGSYNEQFF	TGTGCCAGCAGCGCTACTAGCGGGAGCTACAATGAGCAGTTCTTC
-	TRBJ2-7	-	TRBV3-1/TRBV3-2	CASSHGGDSYEQYF	TGTGCCAGCAGCCATGGAGGGGATTCCTACGAGCAGTACTTC
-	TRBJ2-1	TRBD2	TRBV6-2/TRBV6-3	CASSSSWAGGGLEQFF	TGTGCCAGCAGTTCGTCTTGGGCGGGAGGGGGGCTTGAGCAGTTCTTC
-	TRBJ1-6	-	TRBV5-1	CASSLQGSPLHF	TGCGCCAGCAGCTTGCAGGGTTCACCCCTCCACTTT
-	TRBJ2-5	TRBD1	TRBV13	CASSLTGAETQYF	TGTGCCAGCAGCTTAACAGGGGCGGAGACCCAGTACTTC
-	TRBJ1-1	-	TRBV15	CATSRDLTEAFF	TGTGCCACCAGCAGAGATTTGACAGAAGCTTTCTTT
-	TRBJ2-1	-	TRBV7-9	CASSPGFRAQFF	TGTGCCAGCAGCCCCGGGTTTCGGGCACAGTTCTTC
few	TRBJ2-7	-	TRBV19	CASSSGGVYEQYF	TGTGCCAGTAGTTCTGGGGGCGTATACGAGCAGTACTTC
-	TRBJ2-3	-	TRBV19	CASSIQGRTDTQYF	TGTGCCAGTAGTATACAGGGTCGGACAGATACGCAGTATTTT
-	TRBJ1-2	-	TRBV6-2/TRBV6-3	CASSYTYGYTF	TGTGCCAGCAGTTACACCTATGGCTACACCTTC
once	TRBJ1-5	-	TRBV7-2	CASAQFANQPQHF	TGTGCCAGCGCCCAGTTCGCCAATCAGCCCCAGCATTTT
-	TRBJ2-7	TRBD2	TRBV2	CASRLGTSGTYEQYF	TGTGCCAGCAGGTTAGGGACTAGCGGAACCTACGAGCAGTACTTC
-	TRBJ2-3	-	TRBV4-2	CASSQESLDTQYF	TGTGCCAGCAGCCAAGAGTCTCTTGATACGCAGTATTTT
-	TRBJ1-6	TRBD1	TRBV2	CASSGTGMRNSPLHF	TGTGCCAGCAGCGGGACAGGGATGCGTAATTCACCCCTCCACTTT
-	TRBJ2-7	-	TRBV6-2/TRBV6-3	CASSYSLGYEQYF	TGTGCCAGCAGTTACTCGTTGGGCTACGAGCAGTACTTC
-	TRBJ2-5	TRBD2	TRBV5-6	CASSDWGTGGPGETQYF	TGTGCCAGCAGCGATTGGGGGACGGGAGGGCCAGGGGAGACCCAGTACTTC
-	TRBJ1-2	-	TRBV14	CASSPQGFGYTF	TGTGCCAGCAGCCCCCAGGGGTTTGGCTACACCTTC
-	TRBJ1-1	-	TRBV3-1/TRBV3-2	CASSLRTVNTEAFF	TGTGCCAGCAGCCTACGGACGGTGAACACTGAAGCTTTCTTT
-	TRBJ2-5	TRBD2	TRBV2	CASRRASGKETQYF	TGTGCCAGCCGGCGTGCTAGCGGAAAAGAGACCCAGTACTTC
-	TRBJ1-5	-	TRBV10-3	CAIDGGNQPQHF	TGTGCCATCGACGGTGGCAATCAGCCCCAGCATTTT
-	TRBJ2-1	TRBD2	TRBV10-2	CASSGAGGFYNEQFF	TGCGCCAGCAGTGGGGCGGGGGGTTTCTACAATGAGCAGTTCTTC
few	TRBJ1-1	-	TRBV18	CASSPGLGEKAFF	TGTGCCAGCTCACCTGGACTCGGGGAGAAGGCTTTCTTT
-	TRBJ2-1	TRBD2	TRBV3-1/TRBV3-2	CASSQERASGDNEQFF	TGTGCCAGCAGCCAAGAACGTGCTAGCGGAGACAATGAGCAGTTCTTC
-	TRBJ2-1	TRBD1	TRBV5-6	CASSTAGTVNNEQFF	TGTGCCAGCAGCACCGCCGGGACAGTCAACAATGAGCAGTTCTTC
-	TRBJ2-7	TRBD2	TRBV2	CASTYRMGGVYEQYF	TGTGCCAGCACTTATAGAATGGGAGGGGTCTACGAGCAGTACTTC
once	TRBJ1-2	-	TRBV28	CASSWGGRGRYDYGYTF	TGTGCCAGCAGTTGGGGAGGACGGGGGAGGTATGACTATGGCTACACCTTC
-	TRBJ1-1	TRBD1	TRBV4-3	CASSQDRARTGMNTEAFF	TGCGCCAGCAGCCAAGATCGGGCAAGGACAGGTATGAACACTGAAGCTTTCTTT
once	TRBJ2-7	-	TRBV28	CASSSGSYEQYF	TGTGCCAGCTCCTCAGGGAGCTACGAGCAGTACTTC
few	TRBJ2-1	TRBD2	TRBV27	CASSSRAGGPANEQFF	TGTGCCAGCAGTTCCCGAGCGGGAGGGCCGGCCAATGAGCAGTTCTTC
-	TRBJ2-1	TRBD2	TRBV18	CASSPPRGSGRALVGEQFF	TGTGCCAGCTCACCACCGAGGGGTAGCGGGAGGGCCCTTGTTGGTGAGCAGTTCTTC
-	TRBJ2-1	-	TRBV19	CASSIASYNEQFF	TGTGCCAGTAGTATAGCCAGCTACAATGAGCAGTTCTTC
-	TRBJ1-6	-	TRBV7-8	CASSLWRGESPLHF	TGTGCCAGCAGCTTATGGCGGGGGGAATCACCCCTCCACTTT
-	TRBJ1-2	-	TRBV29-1	CSAQFKPQGYTF	TGCAGCGCTCAGTTTAAACCGCAGGGCTACACCTTC
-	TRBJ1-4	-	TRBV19	CASSGSGVGEKLFF	TGTGCCAGTAGTGGATCAGGGGTTGGCGAAAAACTGTTTTTT
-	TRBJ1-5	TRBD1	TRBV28	CAIQGQNQPQHF	TGTGCCATCCAGGGACAGAATCAGCCCCAGCATTTT
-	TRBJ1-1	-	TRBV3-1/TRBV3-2	CASSQYTGNTEAFF	TGTGCCAGCAGCCAATATACCGGGAACACTGAAGCTTTCTTT